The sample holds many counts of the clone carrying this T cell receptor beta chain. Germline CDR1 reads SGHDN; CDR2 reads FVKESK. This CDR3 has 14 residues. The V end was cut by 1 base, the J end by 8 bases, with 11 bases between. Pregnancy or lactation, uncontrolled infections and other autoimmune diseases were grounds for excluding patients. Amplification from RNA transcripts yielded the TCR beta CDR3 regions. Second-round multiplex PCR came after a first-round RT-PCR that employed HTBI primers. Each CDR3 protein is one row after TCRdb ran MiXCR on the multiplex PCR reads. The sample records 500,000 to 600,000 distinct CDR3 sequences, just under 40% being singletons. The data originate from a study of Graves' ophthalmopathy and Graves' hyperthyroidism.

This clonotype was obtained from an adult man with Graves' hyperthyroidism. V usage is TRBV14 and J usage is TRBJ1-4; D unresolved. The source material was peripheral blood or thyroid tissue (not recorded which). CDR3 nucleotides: TGTGCCAGCAGCCAAGTCGAGGTTGGGGAAAAACTGTTTTTT. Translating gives CASSQVEVGEKLFF. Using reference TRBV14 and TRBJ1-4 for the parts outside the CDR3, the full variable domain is EAGVTQFPSHSVIEKGQTVTLRCDPISGHDNLYWYRRVMGKEIKFLLHFVKESKQDESGMPNNRFLAERTGGTYSTLKVQPAELEDSGVYFCASSQVEVGEKLFFGSGTQLSVL.